The 27 T cell receptor beta chains below were found in one sample sequenced in a study of T cells expressing NK-cell markers. TCRdb reanalyzed the 5' RACE reads, giving one entry per CDR3 protein sequence and no DNA. The repertoire table contains hundreds of thousands of distinct CDR3 sequences. The sequencing input was blood T cells: a sorted CD56 or NKG2C T cell subset, CD4+ or CD8+ T cells, or bulk PBMC T cells (not recorded which). The receptors derive from a man aged 18 to 69 in good health.

The rearrangement joins TRBV3-1 to TRBJ1-3. Looked up from germline, CDR1 is LGHDT and CDR2 is YNNKEL (reference sequence). This CDR3 spans 16 amino acids. The CDR3 region is CASSQDYSSSGNTIYF.

This chain links TRBV20-1 with TRBJ1-5; TCRdb calls TRBD1, which cannot be checked without DNA. Germline loops: CDR1 DFQATT, CDR2 SNEGSKA (reference sequence). The CDR3 covers 13 residues. Here the CDR3 reads CSVLTELNQPQHF.

The rearrangement joins TRBV5-1 to TRBJ1-2; the D call of TRBD1 rests on TCRdb alone, since no DNA is present to check it. The CDR3 has 15 residues. Looked up from germline, CDR1 is SGHRS and CDR2 is YFSETQ. The CDR3 reads CASSSGPGGYYGYTF.

The chain is built from TRBV5-6 and TRBJ2-1; TCRdb's D call, TRBD2, is unchecked because there is no DNA. The CDR3 spans 16 residues. Germline CDR1 is SGHDT and CDR2 is YYEEEE. The CDR3 here is CASSSRGLADQSEQFF.

The chain combines TRBV6-6 with TRBJ2-7; TCRdb's D call, TRBD1, is unchecked because there is no DNA. The CDR3 is 13 residues long. From germline, CDR1 is MNHNY and CDR2 SVGAGI (reference sequence). The CDR3 is CASTPAGSYEQYF.

The rearrangement joins TRBV6-5 to TRBJ2-7; TCRdb lists TRBD1, though no DNA is available to test this call. CDR3 size: 15 residues. The germline gives CDR1 MNHEY, CDR2 SVGAGI. The CDR3 reads CASSYSAPGSYEQYF.

This chain uses TRBV5-1 with TRBJ2-3; there is no DNA to check the TCRdb D call of TRBD1. The CDR3 has 15 amino acids. The germline V gene has CDR1 SGHRS and CDR2 YFSETQ. This chain's CDR3 is CASTLGGPSPDTQYF.

V and J are TRBV20-1 and TRBJ2-1; no DNA is available, so the TRBD1 call from TCRdb remains unchecked. The CDR3 has 16 amino acids. The germline gives CDR1 DFQATT, CDR2 SNEGSKA (reference sequence). CDR3 residues: CSANSFGRRYYNEQFF.

This chain uses TRBV12-3 or TRBV12-4 with TRBJ2-5; checking the TCRdb D call of TRBD2 is not possible without DNA. The CDR3 is 16 residues long. This CDR3 is CASSSQGLAGGRPQYF.

The rearrangement links TRBV25-1 to TRBJ1-6. CDR1 and CDR2 from the germline V gene are MGHDK and SYGVNS. This CDR3 is built from 13 residues. The CDR3 sequence is CASSVQFQSPLHF.

V and J are TRBV12-3 or TRBV12-4 and TRBJ2-7; checking the TCRdb D call of TRBD2 is not possible without DNA. This CDR3 contains 12 residues. Here the CDR3 reads CASRAGGTEQYF.

The chain employs TRBV19 and TRBJ2-7. Per the germline V gene, CDR1 is LNHDA and CDR2 is SQIVND (reference sequence). There are 14 residues in the CDR3. The CDR3 reads CASTMTPSSYEQYF.

J is TRBJ2-5 and V is TRBV9; TCRdb calls TRBD1, which cannot be checked without DNA. CDR3 length equals 14 residues. The germline CDR1 and CDR2 sequences are SGDLS and YYNGEE. This CDR3 reads CASSVDRGWETQYF.

The CDR3 region is CASSYRERQGASTDYGYTF. This chain connects TRBV11-1 to TRBJ1-2; TCRdb's assignment of TRBD1 cannot be checked, as there is no DNA. This CDR3 has 19 residues. Germline V gives CDR1 SGHAT, CDR2 FQDESV (reference sequence). Variable domain in full (rest from reference TRBV11-1 and TRBJ1-2): EAEVAQSPRYKITEKSQAVAFWCDPISGHATLYWYRQILGQGPELLVQFQDESVVDDSQLPKDRFSAERLKGVDSTLKIQPAELGDSAMYLCASSYRERQGASTDYGYTFGSGTRLTVV.

The chain is built from TRBV28 and TRBJ1-1. The CDR3 sequence is 13 residues long. Germline V CDR1 and CDR2: MDHEN, SYDVKM. The CDR3 reads CARPTAESTEAFF.

The chain carries TRBV29-1 and TRBJ1-1. CDR3 size: 12 residues. CDR1 and CDR2 (germline): SQVTM, ANQGSEA. The CDR3 sequence: CSVSASGTEAFF. Looking up the rest from reference TRBV29-1 and TRBJ1-1 gives the full variable domain: SAVISQKPSRDICQRGTSLTIQCQVDSQVTMMFWYRQQPGQSLTLIATANQGSEATYESGFVIDKFPISRPNLTFSTLTVSNMSPEDSSIYLCSVSASGTEAFFGQGTRLTVV.

The rearrangement links TRBV7-2 to TRBJ2-1; as DNA is missing, the TRBD2 call by TCRdb cannot be tested. The CDR3 length is 17 residues. Germline V gives CDR1 SGHTA, CDR2 FQGNSA. The CDR3 here is CASSLAQGTTGRAEQFF. Full variable domain (remainder filled in from reference TRBV7-2 and TRBJ2-1): GAGVSQSPSNKVTEKGKDVELRCDPISGHTALYWYRQSLGQGLEFLIYFQGNSAPDKSGLPSDRFSAERTGGSVSTLTIQRTQQEDSAVYLCASSLAQGTTGRAEQFFGPGTRLTVL.

The gene calls are TRBV20-1 and TRBJ2-2. The V gene's germline CDR1 is DFQATT and CDR2 SNEGSKA (reference sequence). The CDR3 covers 15 residues. CDR3 protein: CSASSGWRNTGELFF.

The chain recombines TRBV25-1 with TRBJ2-6. Germline V lookup: CDR1 MGHDK, CDR2 SYGVNS. The CDR3 sequence is 19 residues long. This chain's CDR3 is CASSDYQATSYSGANVLTF.

The gene calls are TRBV19 and TRBJ2-1; TCRdb names TRBD1, which stays unverified in the absence of DNA. The CDR3 is made up of 15 amino acids. The germline V gene encodes CDR1 LNHDA and CDR2 SQIVND (reference sequence). CDR3 in amino acids: CASSIGGTGSSEQFF. The whole variable domain, remainder taken from reference TRBV19 and TRBJ2-1, is DGGITQSPKYLFRKEGQNVTLSCEQNLNHDAMYWYRQDPGQGLRLIYYSQIVNDFQKGDIAEGYSVSREKKESFPLTVTSAQKNPTAFYLCASSIGGTGSSEQFFGPGTRLTVL.

V gene TRBV20-1 combines with J gene TRBJ2-3; the D call from TCRdb, TRBD1, cannot be confirmed without DNA. Germline-derived CDR1 and CDR2 are DFQATT and SNEGSKA (reference sequence). The CDR3 is 14 amino acids. The CDR3 sequence is CSASPPEDQGYRYF.

The chain has TRBV5-1 and TRBJ2-7; the D call of TRBD1 rests on TCRdb alone, since no DNA is present to check it. The CDR3 is 14 residues long. Germline CDR1 and CDR2: SGHRS and YFSETQ. The CDR3: CASSPAGTVREQYF.

This rearrangement joins TRBV12-3 or TRBV12-4 to TRBJ1-1. This CDR3 has 14 residues. CDR3 protein: CASSSAGRGTEAFF.

V gene TRBV29-1 combines with J gene TRBJ2-3; TCRdb selects TRBD1, and the lack of DNA leaves this call unchecked. The CDR3 runs to 19 residues. In germline, CDR1 is SQVTM, CDR2 ANQGSEA. The CDR3: CSAAGVDRGSPRGTDTQYF.

The chain employs TRBV6-1 and TRBJ2-5; with no DNA, the TCRdb D assignment of TRBD2 cannot be verified. The V gene's germline CDR1 is MNHNS and CDR2 SASEGT. CDR3 length equals 18 residues. This CDR3 reads CASRGTGRLAGPEETQYF.

CDR3 sequence reads: CASSEDRGLGSPLHF. This chain uses TRBV2 with TRBJ1-6; no DNA is available, so the TRBD1 call from TCRdb remains unchecked. The germline V gene encodes CDR1 SNHLY and CDR2 FYNNEI. The CDR3 has 15 residues.

The rearrangement links TRBV19 to TRBJ2-2; TCRdb reports TRBD1, a call that lacks DNA to check it against. The CDR3 spans 14 residues. Germline-derived CDR1 and CDR2 are LNHDA and SQIVND (reference sequence). CDR3 sequence reads: CAIRDRGVTGELFF.